The source of this T cell receptor beta chain is a study of cytomegalovirus exposure and HLA in healthy donors. The overall study: Early on, a data release was issued that held roughly 86 million unique TCRs from HLA-typed donors. Study results and limitations: CMV serostatus stood as the only immune exposure information on hand. TCR beta chain V- and J-gene trimming was linked, in a later analysis, to a missense variant in DCLRE1C.

CDR1 is GTSNPN, CDR2 SVGIG, per germline (reference sequence). The ends lost 5 bases at V and 0 bases at J; junction bases unmatched: 3. This CDR3 has 13 residues. The PCR made use of 60 Vbeta and 13 Jbeta primers. Here immunoSEQ multiplex PCR was the method, and the copy in TCRdb shows in-frame clones only, minus some. Across nearly 200,000 clones, the top ten clones capture around 0.7% of the sample. Likely unrecorded immune exposures existed in these nominally healthy donors. Turning to this clone: Its antigen remains unidentified.

The TCR sequence derives from a boy younger than 18 in good health and CMV-seronegative. The sequenced material came from PBMCs. The V call is TRBV30, the J call TRBJ1-1; 7 bases match TRBD1. The CDR3 is CAWLGQMNTEAFF. The CDR3 region has the DNA TGTGCCTGGCTGGGACAGATGAACACTGAAGCTTTCTTT.